These 4 T cell receptor beta chains came from one sample sequenced in a study of shared clonotypes between healthy human individuals. Clones were read by immunoSEQ multiplex PCR, and TCRdb kept only the in-frame ones, dropping some. This table has over a million clones, 98% to 99% appearing once. The specimen sequenced was naive CD4+ T cells sorted from blood. Subset noted: CD45RA+ positively selected. Source of these receptors: a man between 25 and 39 years old in good health.

This chain's CDR3 is CASSSLIAGGVDTQYF. DNA of the CDR3: TGTGCCAGCAGCTCGCTGATAGCGGGAGGAGTAGATACGCAGTATTTT. This chain connects TRBV5-4 to TRBJ2-3, with 10 bases identical to TRBD2. J gave up 5 bases and V 3 bases, and 9 bases lay outside the gene matches. This CDR3 region has 16 residues. The germline gives CDR1 SGHNT, CDR2 YYREEE (reference sequence).

The chain's CDR3 is CASSFAGAQYGYTF. The CDR3 DNA sequence: TGCGCCAGCAGCTTTGCAGGGGCGCAATATGGCTACACCTTC. The genes are TRBV5-1 and TRBJ1-2; TRBD1 is a possible D gene (6 bases). Trimming took 2 bases from V and 5 from J, leaving 13 bases between them. Germline V gives CDR1 SGHRS, CDR2 YFSETQ. The CDR3 loop spans 14 amino acids.

Here the CDR3 reads CASSLPGASEAFF. CDR3 in DNA: TGTGCCAGCAGCTTACCCGGGGCCTCTGAAGCTTTCTTT. The V and J genes are TRBV11-2 and TRBJ1-1, with D maybe TRBD1 (5 bases). This CDR3 region has 13 residues. Trimming took 2 bases from V and 6 from J, leaving 10 bases between them. Germline CDR1 SGHAT, CDR2 FQNNGV.

The rearrangement links TRBV11-3 to TRBJ2-5, with 13 bases that match TRBD2. Unmatched junction bases numbered 5, after V lost 2 bases and J lost 5 bases. The CDR3 is 16 residues long. Germline loops: CDR1 SGHNT, CDR2 YENEEA. As DNA, the CDR3 is TGTGCCAGCAGCTTAACTAGCGGGAGGGCGGGGGAGACCCAGTACTTC. Translating it yields CASSLTSGRAGETQYF.